This entry features one T cell receptor beta chain sequence. Its matching antigen is unknown. This entry comes from a study of beta chain features in type 1 diabetes. Overall study findings and caveats: Within patients, naive, central memory and Treg TCRB repertoires seemed more similar than within healthy donors.

Isolation of CD4+ naive, central memory, regulatory and stem cell-like memory cells was achieved by sorting via CD45RO/CCR7/CD25/CD127/CD95/CD27. The CDR3 spans 15 residues. Germline assignment: CDR1 SGHTA and CDR2 FQGNSA. J gave up 2 bases and V 7 bases, and 8 bases lay outside the gene matches. The investigators reverse transcribed all of the isolated RNA, so they sequenced expressed TCRB transcripts. Sequenced by immunoSEQ multiplex PCR; TCRdb stores in-frame clones only, minus some. The repertoire holds about 410,000 clones, with 14% as singletons. The sequence came from a man younger than 45 in good health. This rearrangement joins TRBV7-2 to TRBJ2-3, with TRBD2 identical over 8 bases. Sequencing was done on a sample of naive CD4+ T cells from blood. The CDR3 DNA reads as TGTGCCAGCACCCCGGGAGCGGGAGACACAGATACGCAGTATTTT. Protein product: CASTPGAGDTDTQYF.